This T cell receptor (beta chain) was retrieved from a study of T-cell memory formation after mild COVID-19. General study points: Among clones peaking at day 37 in the second wave, SARS-CoV-2 specificity remained unconfirmed. Contracting clones from day 15 to 85 showed balanced CD4/CD8; later expanders favored CD4+. Largely, contracting CD4+ clones fell within CM and EM, and contracting CD8+ clones within EMRA. Cross-reactive memory appears to have joined, as suggested by some responding clones showing up in pre-infection memory.

This clonotype showed up just a few times. Its antigen is undetermined. CDR3 length equals 15 residues. Germline-derived CDR1 and CDR2 are MGHRA and YSYEKL. Trimming took 3 bases from V and 3 from J, leaving 11 bases between them. One entry per CDR3 protein results from TCRdb running MiXCR on the 5' RACE reads. The sample has 580,000 or so distinct CDR3 sequences; around 16% are singletons. The chain is built from TRBV4-1 and TRBJ1-4; unclear D gene. Sequenced: PBMCs or a T cell subset sorted from them (not recorded which). This receptor was obtained from an adult woman who had mild COVID-19 (a few samples of this study predate the infection). Cell type and time point are not known. CDR3 loop: CASSHAQSSNEKLFF. The CDR3, as DNA: TGCGCCAGCAGCCATGCACAGTCCTCTAATGAAAAACTGTTTTTT.